This TCR beta chain originates from a study of cytomegalovirus exposure and HLA in healthy donors. Study-level findings and limits: In most subjects, TCR beta sequences reportedly gave accurate predictions of HLA-A and HLA-B alleles. CMV serostatus was the sole immune exposure data available. In a later analysis, several top co-occurrence clusters appeared linked to parvovirus B19, influenza, CMV and Epstein-Barr virus. Most CMV-associated TCR beta chains were later found to appear HLA-restricted.

About this clone itself: What it recognizes is unknown.

The PCR had 60 Vbeta and 13 Jbeta primers. Here immunoSEQ multiplex PCR was the method, and the copy in TCRdb shows in-frame clones only, minus some. The repertoire has a few hundred thousand clones, 65% to 85% of them found once; the top ten carry 2.5% to 3%. CDR3 length: 13 residues. V was pared by 4 bases and J by 8 bases, with 17 bases between. The germline gives CDR1 SQVTM, CDR2 ANQGSEA. The specimen was PBMCs. This chain uses TRBV29-1 with TRBJ1-1; no reliable D call. This TCR was sampled from a man in his thirties or forties in good health and CMV-seronegative. CDR3 in DNA: TGCAGCGTTGGACTGATGGTAGGCTCCGAAGCTTTCTTT. Residues: CSVGLMVGSEAFF.